The rows below give T cell receptor beta chains drawn from one sample of a study of T-cell reconstitution after alpha-beta-depleted transplantation in children. TCRdb recomputed calls from the PCR reads with MiXCR, one row per CDR3 protein. The sample consists of about 280,000 distinct CDR3 sequences, 11% of them appearing once. The material sequenced was peripheral blood, taken 180 days after TCRalphabeta/CD19-depleted stem cell transplant. Receptors originate from a male patient aged 2-9 years who had a stem cell transplant for chronic granulomatous disease, so the T cells may come from the graft donor. The CDR3 runs from the conserved cysteine through the conserved F or W. Fields, in order: J gene, clone size, D gene, V gene, CDR3 DNA, CDR3 protein. D genes are given only for firm matches. The size entry is marked missing in some rows and otherwise reads once, few, many or a size class.

TRBJ1-6 many TRBD1 TRBV3-1 TGTGCCAGCAGCCCACACAGGGGTGCTAATTCACCCCTCCACTTT CASSPHRGANSPLHF
TRBJ2-3 many TRBD2 TRBV20-1 TGCAGTGCTAGGTCAGCGGGACTCACAGATACGCAGTATTTT CSARSAGLTDTQYF
TRBJ2-3 many TRBD2 TRBV5-1 TGCGCCAGCAGCTTGACCGAAGCGGGGTATACGCAGTATTTT CASSLTEAGYTQYF
TRBJ2-1 many TRBD2 TRBV13 TGTGCCAGCAGCCCACCGGTCGCGGGAGGCTTTGCCAATGAGCAGTTCTTC CASSPPVAGGFANEQFF
TRBJ2-2 many NA TRBV6-4 TGTGCCAGCAGTTCCCAACACGGGGAGCTGTTTTTT CASSSQHGELFF
TRBJ2-6 many NA TRBV27 TGTGCCAGCAGTCACTACAGCTCTGGGGCCAACGTCCTGACTTTC CASSHYSSGANVLTF
TRBJ2-3 once NA TRBV5-4 TGTGCCAGCAGCTCTCAGGGGCAGGGGAGCACAGATACGCAGTATTTT CASSSQGQGSTDTQYF
TRBJ1-5 NA NA TRBV10-3 TGTGCCATCCGGGGGCCGGGGTCCTTCAATCAGCCCCAGCATTTT CAIRGPGSFNQPQHF
TRBJ2-1 many TRBD1 TRBV10-2 TGCGCCAGCATGCCCATTTTTGACAGGGCCAATGAGCAGTTCTTC CASMPIFDRANEQFF
TRBJ2-7 many TRBD1 TRBV29-1 TGCAGCGTTGAAATACAGGGGACCTCCTACGAGCAGTACTTC CSVEIQGTSYEQYF
TRBJ2-7 many NA TRBV12-3/TRBV12-4 TGTGCCAGCAGTATGTTAGGGGGCGAGCAGTACTTC CASSMLGGEQYF
TRBJ2-2 many TRBD1 TRBV12-3/TRBV12-4 TGTGCCAGCAGTTACAGGGGTCCGAACACCGGGGAGCTGTTTTTT CASSYRGPNTGELFF
TRBJ1-2 many TRBD1 TRBV6-5 TGTGCCAGCAGTTACACGTCGGGACAGGGGAACTATGGCTACACCTTC CASSYTSGQGNYGYTF
TRBJ1-1 many TRBD1 TRBV28 TGTGCCAGCAGTACCCATAAATATGAGGGACAGAAGAACACTGAAGCTTTCTTT CASSTHKYEGQKNTEAFF
TRBJ2-7 many NA TRBV29-1 TGCAGCGTTGAAGATCACCGCACCTACGAGCAGTACTTC CSVEDHRTYEQYF
TRBJ2-7 many TRBD2 TRBV29-1 TGCAGCGTGGGGGCGGGGGGCGAGCAGTACTTC CSVGAGGEQYF
TRBJ1-1 many NA TRBV5-1 TGCGCCAGCACGGGGGGTGGTGGAGCTTTCTTT CASTGGGGAFF
TRBJ2-2 NA NA TRBV29-1 TGCAGCGCTGGCCCCAGAGTAGGCGGGGAGCTGTTTTTT CSAGPRVGGELFF
TRBJ2-3 many TRBD2 TRBV11-3 TGTGCCAGCAGCTTAAGGCGCGGGTCTCCGGGACTAGCGGCAGATACGCAGTATTTT CASSLRRGSPGLAADTQYF
TRBJ1-2 many NA TRBV18 TGTGCCAGCTCACTGGTTAGCGGACAGCCTTTGGGTGGCTACACCTTC CASSLVSGQPLGGYTF
TRBJ2-3 few TRBD2 TRBV11-2 TGTGCCAGCAGGTCTTCCGGGGGGGCATCCGATACGCAGTATTTT CASRSSGGASDTQYF
TRBJ2-6 many NA TRBV4-2 TGTGCCAGCAGCCAAGATACGAGTTCTGGGGCCAACGTCCTGACTTTC CASSQDTSSGANVLTF
TRBJ1-1 few NA TRBV5-5 TGTGCCAGCAGCTTGGTGGGTCAGGGGTGGACTGAAGCTTTCTTT CASSLVGQGWTEAFF
TRBJ2-3 many TRBD2 TRBV11-1 TGTGCCAGCAGCCCACCCGGACTAGCGGGAATCAGCACAGATACGCAGTATTTT CASSPPGLAGISTDTQYF
TRBJ2-7 many NA TRBV20-1 TGCAGTGGGGGGAGCAGGTACGAGCAGTACTTC CSGGSRYEQYF
TRBJ2-7 NA NA TRBV7-9 TGTGCCAGCAGCTTAGGAGGCCCGGAGGGTTCCTACGAGCAGTACTTC CASSLGGPEGSYEQYF
TRBJ2-5 many TRBD1 TRBV10-3 TGTGCCATCAGTGACCGAGGGGGCGGAAAGACCCAGTACTTC CAISDRGGGKTQYF
TRBJ1-3 many NA TRBV6-2/TRBV6-3 TGTGCCAGCAGCAAGGGACTTTCTGTCTCTGGAAACACCATATATTTT CASSKGLSVSGNTIYF
TRBJ2-1 many TRBD2 TRBV5-1 TGCGCCAGCAGTGGGGCTAGCGGTTACAATGAGCAGTTCTTC CASSGASGYNEQFF
TRBJ2-5 many NA TRBV7-9 TGTGCCAGCAGCTTAGAAGCCTGGGGGACCCAGTACTTC CASSLEAWGTQYF
TRBJ2-1 many TRBD2 TRBV27 TGTGCCAGCAGGGCTAGCGGGAGGGCCCCCAATGAGCAGTTCTTC CASRASGRAPNEQFF
TRBJ2-4 many TRBD2 TRBV11-1 TGTGCCAGCAGCGGAATCCCTAGCGGGGGGCGTCTCTTAGCCAAAAACATTCAGTACTTC CASSGIPSGGRLLAKNIQYF
TRBJ1-1 many TRBD1 TRBV7-6 TGTGCCAGCAGCTTATTCTTAGGACAGGAGAACACTGAAGCTTTCTTT CASSLFLGQENTEAFF
TRBJ2-3 many TRBD1 TRBV20-1 TGCAGTGCTTCCGGGACAGGGGTGGGAGATACGCAGTATTTT CSASGTGVGDTQYF
TRBJ1-2 many TRBD1 TRBV12-3/TRBV12-4 TGTGCCAGCAGTTCCTTGACAGGGGGACCCTATGGCTACACCTTC CASSSLTGGPYGYTF
TRBJ1-2 many NA TRBV4-2 TGTGCCAGCAGCCAAGCCAGGGAGGGCTATGGCTACACCTTC CASSQAREGYGYTF
TRBJ1-2 many NA TRBV4-2 TGTGCCAGCAGCCAAGCCGGGACGTCTTATGGCTACACCTTC CASSQAGTSYGYTF
TRBJ2-3 many TRBD2 TRBV10-3 TGTGCCATCAGTATGTTGGCTAGCGGGAGCACAGATACGCAGTATTTT CAISMLASGSTDTQYF
TRBJ1-5 many NA TRBV7-2 TGTGCCAGCAGCCCTCGGGTGAGGGCGGCGGGTCAGCCCCAGCATTTT CASSPRVRAAGQPQHF
TRBJ2-5 many NA TRBV5-1 TGCGCCAGCAGCTTCTCGCAGGGACATGAGCAAGAGACCCAGTACTTC CASSFSQGHEQETQYF
TRBJ1-6 few NA TRBV7-9 TGTGCCAGCAGCTCGTACCGGGCCGGGGGTTCACCCCTCCACTTT CASSSYRAGGSPLHF
TRBJ2-7 many TRBD1 TRBV19 TGTGCCAGTAGTATCGACAGGGGAATGGGCGAGCAGTACTTC CASSIDRGMGEQYF
TRBJ1-1 many NA TRBV5-5 TGTGCCAGCACCGTTCCACGGTACAGGAACACTGAAGCTTTCTTT CASTVPRYRNTEAFF
TRBJ2-3 many TRBD2 TRBV5-1 TGCGCCAGCAGCTCGACTAGCGGGGGGGCCCAGGTAGATACGCAGTATTTT CASSSTSGGAQVDTQYF
TRBJ2-7 many TRBD1 TRBV5-1 TGCGCCAGCAGCCTGGGGGACAGGGGGAACGAGCAGTACTTC CASSLGDRGNEQYF
TRBJ2-4 many TRBD2 TRBV7-2 TGTGCCAGCAGGTCCAGGGAGCGGGGAAACATTCAGTACTTC CASRSRERGNIQYF
TRBJ2-2 many NA TRBV20-1 TGCAGTGCTAGCTTGTCCAGGGTGAACACCGGGGAGCTGTTTTTT CSASLSRVNTGELFF
TRBJ2-3 many TRBD2 TRBV20-1 TGCAGTGCTAGACATAGCGGGAGTTGGACAGATACGCAGTATTTT CSARHSGSWTDTQYF
TRBJ2-7 many NA TRBV12-3/TRBV12-4 TGTGCCAGCAGTTTAGCGCGGCCTGCCGAGCAGTACTTC CASSLARPAEQYF
TRBJ1-5 many TRBD1 TRBV12-3/TRBV12-4 TGTGCCAGCAGACCCACAACAGGGGTTAATTGTCAGCCCCAGCATTTT CASRPTTGVNCQPQHF
TRBJ2-1 NA TRBD1 TRBV20-1 TGCTGTGCTAGACCCCCGACAGGGGGCGATTACAATGAGCAGTTCTTC CCARPPTGGDYNEQFF
TRBJ1-1 many NA TRBV7-8 TGTGCCAGCAGCTTCCTCCCGGGATTTCGGACTGAAGCTTTCTTT CASSFLPGFRTEAFF
TRBJ2-7 many TRBD1 TRBV18 TGTGCCAGCTCGGGGACAGGGGAAGGTGACGAGCAGTACTTC CASSGTGEGDEQYF